The entry that follows covers one T cell receptor (beta chain) sequence. The primer mix had 60 Vbeta and 13 Jbeta primers. Clones were read by immunoSEQ multiplex PCR, and TCRdb kept only the in-frame ones, dropping some. The sample consists of over 200,000 clones, 77% of them appearing once. The data belong to a study of cytomegalovirus exposure and HLA in healthy donors. CDR3 length equals 13 residues. Germline V gives CDR1 SGHNT, CDR2 YENEEA. V lost 5 bases, J lost 4 bases, and 9 bases lay in between. V gene TRBV11-3 combines with J gene TRBJ1-3, with D unresolved. The specimen was PBMCs. The TCR was taken from a woman aged 55-75 years in good health and CMV-seropositive. CDR3 loop: CASSLQEGNTIYF. The CDR3 coding sequence is TGTGCCAGCAGCCTCCAGGAAGGAAACACCATATATTTT.